What follows is one TCR beta chain and its context. Antigen unknown. Data came from immunoSEQ multiplex PCR; TCRdb stores just in-frame clones and leaves some out. The sample carries over 9,000 clones, approximately 86% recorded once. The data belong to a study of tumor-infiltrating lymphocytes in localized non-small cell lung cancer. Across the study: Several tumor histologies, both smoking statuses, and some post-neoadjuvant chemotherapy samples were included. Broader study findings: Different pieces of the same tissue were used for each assay. Available tissue quantity limited TCR sequencing to a patient subset.

The CDR3 runs 11 residues. V lost 5 bases and J lost 13; bases outside the gene matches: 7. Germline V gene lookup returns CDR1 SEHNR and CDR2 FQNEAQ (reference sequence). This rearrangement joins TRBV7-9 to TRBJ1-1; TRBD1 matches 7 bases. The sequence was obtained from a human donor with non-small cell lung cancer. Sequencing was performed on uninvolved lung tissue not adjacent to the tumor. The CDR3 DNA is TGTGCCAGCAGCGTTCAGGGGGTTGATTTCTTT. Its protein product is CASSVQGVDFF.